What follows is one T cell receptor beta chain and its context. This CDR3 spans 13 amino acids. Trimming removed 6 bases from V and 4 bases from J, with 12 bases in between. The entry originates in a study of response to subunit inactivated influenza vaccine. TCRdb independently ran MiXCR on the RT-PCR reads; one entry per CDR3 protein. The sample has hundreds of thousands of distinct CDR3 sequences, 25% seen once. The chain is built from TRBV12-3 or TRBV12-4 and TRBJ1-1, with unresolved D. Specimen: CD4+ T cells sorted from PBMCs, collected 5 to 6 days after vaccination. The clonotype was recovered from a man aged 50 or older who received an inactivated influenza vaccine. DNA of the CDR3: TGTGCCAGCAGAAATACAGTGAGCACTGAAGCTTTCTTT. Protein sequence: CASRNTVSTEAFF.